Sequencing of this TCR beta chain was carried out in a study of spatial heterogeneity in lung cancer. TCRdb ran MiXCR on the 5' RACE reads and lists one entry per CDR3 protein. The table shows some 55,000 distinct CDR3 sequences, with under 7.5% occurring only once. Germline CDR1 MGHDK, CDR2 SYGVNS. V shed 4 bases, J shed 5 bases, and the junction held 2 bases outside the gene matches. The CDR3 consists of 13 residues. Time point defined: sample taken at primary tumor resection. The table lists this clonotype with a few counts. This clone may be a read error of a much larger clone one base away. The chain uses TRBV25-1 and TRBJ2-7, with TRBD1 matching 10 bases. The specimen comprised PBMCs, sampled at surgery. This sequence originates from a female donor with early-stage non-small cell lung cancer. The chain's CDR3 is CASSAGTGDEQYF. CDR3 sequence (DNA): TGTGCCAGCAGTGCCGGGACAGGGGACGAGCAGTACTTC.